This T cell receptor (beta chain) is from a study of cytomegalovirus exposure and HLA in healthy donors. Points from the study as a whole: Segments of the TCR beta V type were, in most cases, productive about 87% or about 30% of the time in an earlier analysis. A later analysis found that most CMV-associated TCR beta chains appeared HLA-restricted. In a later analysis, approximately 15,000 TCR beta sequences were associated with HLA alleles at 0.05 false discovery rate.

The PCR made use of 60 Vbeta and 13 Jbeta primers. TCRdb's copy holds only in-frame clones and misses some; the assay was immunoSEQ multiplex PCR. The data contain approximately 210,000 clones, roughly 73% of them seen just once; the ten biggest clones take up 2.1%. This clone was seen a handful of times. The antigen is not known. V was shortened by 4 bases and J by 1 base, with 20 bases between the two germline ends. The germline CDR1 and CDR2 sequences are PRHDT and FYEKMQ (reference sequence). The CDR3 loop spans 17 amino acids. This sequence originates from a woman under 40 in good health and CMV-seropositive. The sequenced sample was PBMCs. The rearrangement links TRBV13 to TRBJ2-7; D is perhaps TRBD1 (6 bases). The CDR3 sequence: CASSSTSRQDPSYEQYF. The CDR3 region has the DNA TGTGCCAGCAGCTCCACTTCTAGACAGGACCCTTCCTACGAGCAGTACTTC.